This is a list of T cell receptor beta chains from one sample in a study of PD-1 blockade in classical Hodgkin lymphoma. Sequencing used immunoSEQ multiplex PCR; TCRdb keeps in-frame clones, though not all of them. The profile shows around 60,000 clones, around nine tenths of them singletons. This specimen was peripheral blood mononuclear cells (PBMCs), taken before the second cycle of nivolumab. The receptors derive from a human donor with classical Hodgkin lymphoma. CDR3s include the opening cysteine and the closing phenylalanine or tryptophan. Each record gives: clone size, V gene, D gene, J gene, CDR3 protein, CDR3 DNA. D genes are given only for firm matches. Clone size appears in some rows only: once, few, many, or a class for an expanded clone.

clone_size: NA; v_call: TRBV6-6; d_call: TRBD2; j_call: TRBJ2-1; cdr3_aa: CASSRGLAGGYEQFF; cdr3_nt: TGTGCCAGCAGCCGGGGACTAGCGGGGGGCTATGAGCAGTTCTTC
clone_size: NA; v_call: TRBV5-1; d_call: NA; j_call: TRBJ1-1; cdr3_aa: CASSLTENTEAFF; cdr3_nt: TGCGCCAGCAGCTTGACAGAGAACACTGAAGCTTTCTTT
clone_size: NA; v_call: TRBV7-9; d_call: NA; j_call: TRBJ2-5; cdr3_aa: CASSVGLTQETQYF; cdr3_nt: TGTGCCAGCAGCGTAGGTCTCACCCAAGAGACCCAGTACTTC
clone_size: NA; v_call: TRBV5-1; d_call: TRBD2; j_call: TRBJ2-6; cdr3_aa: CASSLGTSAFSGANVLTF; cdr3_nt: TGCGCCAGCAGCTTGGGGACTAGCGCGTTCTCTGGGGCCAACGTCCTGACTTTC
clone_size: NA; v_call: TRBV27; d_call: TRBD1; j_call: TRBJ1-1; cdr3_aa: CASRIAGGWWTEAFF; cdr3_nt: TGTGCCAGCAGAATTGCAGGGGGCTGGTGGACTGAAGCTTTCTTT
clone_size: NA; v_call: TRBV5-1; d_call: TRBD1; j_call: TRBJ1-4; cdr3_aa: CASSSNTGGSEKLFF; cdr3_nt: TGCGCCAGCAGCTCCAACACAGGGGGTAGTGAAAAACTGTTTTTT
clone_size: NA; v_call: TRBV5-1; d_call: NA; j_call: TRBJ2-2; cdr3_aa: CASSRGPSGELFF; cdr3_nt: TGCGCCAGCAGCAGAGGGCCCTCCGGGGAGCTGTTTTTT
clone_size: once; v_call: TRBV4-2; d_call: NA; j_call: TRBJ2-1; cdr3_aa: CASSQDVQGSSYNEQFF; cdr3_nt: TGTGCCAGCAGCCAAGATGTACAGGGTAGCTCCTACAATGAGCAGTTCTTC
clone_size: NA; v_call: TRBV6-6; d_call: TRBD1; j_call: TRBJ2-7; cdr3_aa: CASGGETGDYEQYF; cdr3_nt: TGTGCCAGCGGGGGAGAGACAGGGGACTACGAGCAGTACTTC
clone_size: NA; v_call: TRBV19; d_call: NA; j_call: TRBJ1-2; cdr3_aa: CASSIGTSGYGYTF; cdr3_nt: TGTGCCAGTAGTATAGGGACCAGTGGATATGGCTACACCTTC
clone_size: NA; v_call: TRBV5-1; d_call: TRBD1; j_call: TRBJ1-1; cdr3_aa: CASSLETQGAATEAFF; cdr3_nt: TGCGCCAGCAGCTTGGAAACCCAGGGGGCCGCCACTGAAGCTTTCTTT
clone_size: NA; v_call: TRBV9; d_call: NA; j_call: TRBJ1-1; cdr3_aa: CASSVYENTEAFF; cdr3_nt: TGTGCCAGCAGCGTTTACGAGAACACTGAAGCTTTCTTT
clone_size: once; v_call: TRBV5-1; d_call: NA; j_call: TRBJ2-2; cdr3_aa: CASSLGAANTGELFF; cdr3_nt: TGCGCCAGCAGCTTGGGAGCGGCGAACACCGGGGAGCTGTTTTTT
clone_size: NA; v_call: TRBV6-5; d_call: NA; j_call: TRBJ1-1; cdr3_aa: CATAEWPEAFF; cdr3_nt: TGTGCTACGGCTGAGTGGCCTGAAGCTTTCTTT
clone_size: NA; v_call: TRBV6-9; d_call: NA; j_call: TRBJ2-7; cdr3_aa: CASSSPDGYEQYF; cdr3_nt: TGTGCCAGCAGTTCCCCGGACGGCTACGAGCAGTACTTC
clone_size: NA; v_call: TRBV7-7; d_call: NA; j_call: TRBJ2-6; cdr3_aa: CASSAMTVPQSRANVLTF; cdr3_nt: TGTGCCAGCAGCGCTATGACTGTGCCACAAAGTCGGGCCAACGTCCTGACTTTC
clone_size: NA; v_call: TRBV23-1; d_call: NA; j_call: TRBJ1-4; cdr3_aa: CASSHSPSGEKLFF; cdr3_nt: TGCGCCAGCAGTCACTCTCCCAGTGGGGAAAAACTGTTTTTT
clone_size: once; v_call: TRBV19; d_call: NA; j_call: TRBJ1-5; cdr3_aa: CASSIIGNQPQHF; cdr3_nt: TGTGCCAGTAGTATAATAGGCAATCAGCCCCAGCATTTT
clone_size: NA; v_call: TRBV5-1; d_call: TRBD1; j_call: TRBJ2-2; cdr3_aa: CASSFEGQASTGELFF; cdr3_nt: TGCGCCAGCAGCTTCGAGGGACAGGCGAGCACCGGGGAGCTGTTTTTT
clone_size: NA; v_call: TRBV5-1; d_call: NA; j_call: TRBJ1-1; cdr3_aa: CASSVRDSLTEAFF; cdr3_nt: TGCGCCAGCTCCGTACGAGACAGCTTAACTGAAGCTTTCTTT
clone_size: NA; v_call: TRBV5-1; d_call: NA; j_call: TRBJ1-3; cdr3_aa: CASSQTGNSGNTIYF; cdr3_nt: TGCGCCAGCAGCCAGACAGGAAACTCTGGAAACACCATATATTTT
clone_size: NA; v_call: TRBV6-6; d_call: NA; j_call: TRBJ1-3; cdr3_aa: CASSYFGLSGNTIYF; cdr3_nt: TGTGCCAGCAGTTACTTCGGTCTCTCTGGAAACACCATATATTTT